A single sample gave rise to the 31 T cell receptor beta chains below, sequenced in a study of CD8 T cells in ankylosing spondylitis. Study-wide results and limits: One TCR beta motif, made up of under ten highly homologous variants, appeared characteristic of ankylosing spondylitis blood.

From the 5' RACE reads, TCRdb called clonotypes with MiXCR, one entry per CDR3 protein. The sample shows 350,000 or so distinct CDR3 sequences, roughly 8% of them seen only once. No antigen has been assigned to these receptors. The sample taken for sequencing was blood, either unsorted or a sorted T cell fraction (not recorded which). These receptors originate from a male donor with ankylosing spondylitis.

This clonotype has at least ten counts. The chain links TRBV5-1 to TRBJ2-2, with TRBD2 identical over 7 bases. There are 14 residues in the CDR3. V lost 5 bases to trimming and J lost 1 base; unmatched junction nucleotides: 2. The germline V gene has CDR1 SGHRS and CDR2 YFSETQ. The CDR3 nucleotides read TGCGCCAGCAGGCTAGCGGAGAACACCGGGGAGCTGTTTTTT. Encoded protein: CASRLAENTGELFF.

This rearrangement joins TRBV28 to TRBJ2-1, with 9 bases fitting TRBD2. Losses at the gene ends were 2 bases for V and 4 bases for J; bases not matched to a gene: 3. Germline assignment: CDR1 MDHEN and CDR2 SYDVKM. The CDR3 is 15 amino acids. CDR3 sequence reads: CASSLAGLAYNEQFF. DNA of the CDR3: TGTGCCAGCAGTTTAGCGGGACTAGCTTACAATGAGCAGTTCTTC.

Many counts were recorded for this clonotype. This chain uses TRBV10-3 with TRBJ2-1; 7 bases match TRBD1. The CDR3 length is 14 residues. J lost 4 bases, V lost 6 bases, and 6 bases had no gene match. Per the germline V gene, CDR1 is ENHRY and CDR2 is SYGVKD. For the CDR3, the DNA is TGTGCCATCAGCAGGGACAGACCATACAATGAGCAGTTCTTC. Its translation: CAISRDRPYNEQFF.

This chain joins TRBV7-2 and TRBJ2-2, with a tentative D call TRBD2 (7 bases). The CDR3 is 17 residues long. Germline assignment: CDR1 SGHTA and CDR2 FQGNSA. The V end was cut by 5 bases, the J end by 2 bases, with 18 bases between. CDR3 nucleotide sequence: TGTGCCAGCAGCCCCCAGGCGGGGGCCCCAAACACCGGGGAGCTGTTTTTT. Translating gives CASSPQAGAPNTGELFF. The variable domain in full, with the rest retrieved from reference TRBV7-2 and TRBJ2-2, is GAGVSQSPSNKVTEKGKDVELRCDPISGHTALYWYRQSLGQGLEFLIYFQGNSAPDKSGLPSDRFSAERTGGSVSTLTIQRTQQEDSAVYLCASSPQAGAPNTGELFFGEGSRLTVL.

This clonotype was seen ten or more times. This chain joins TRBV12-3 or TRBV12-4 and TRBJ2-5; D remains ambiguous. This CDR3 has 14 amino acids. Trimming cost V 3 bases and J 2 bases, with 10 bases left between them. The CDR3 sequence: CASSFIREQETQYF. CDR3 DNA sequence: TGTGCCAGCAGTTTCATAAGGGAACAAGAGACCCAGTACTTC.

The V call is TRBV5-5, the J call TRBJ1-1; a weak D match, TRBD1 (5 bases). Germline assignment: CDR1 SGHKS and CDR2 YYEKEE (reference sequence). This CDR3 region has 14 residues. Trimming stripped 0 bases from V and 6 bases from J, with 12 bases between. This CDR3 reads CASSLGRDNAEAFF. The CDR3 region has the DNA TGTGCCAGCAGCTTGGGCAGGGATAACGCTGAAGCTTTCTTT.

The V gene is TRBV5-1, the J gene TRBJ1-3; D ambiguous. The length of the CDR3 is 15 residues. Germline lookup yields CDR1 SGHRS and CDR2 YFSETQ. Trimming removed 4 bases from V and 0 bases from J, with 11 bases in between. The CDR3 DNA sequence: TGCGCCAGCAGCCAAAGTTTCTACTCTGGAAACACCATATATTTT. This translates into CASSQSFYSGNTIYF.

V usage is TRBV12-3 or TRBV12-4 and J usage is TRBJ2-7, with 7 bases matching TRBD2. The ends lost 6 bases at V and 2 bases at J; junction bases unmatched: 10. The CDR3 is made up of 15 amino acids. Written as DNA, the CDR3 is TGTGCCAGCAGCAGGTTGTCTAGCGGAACCTACGAGCAGTACTTC. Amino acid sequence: CASSRLSSGTYEQYF.

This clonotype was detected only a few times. CDR3: CASSEGYNEQFF. The CDR3 DNA follows: TGTGCCAGCTCTGAGGGCTACAATGAGCAGTTCTTC. This chain uses TRBV9 with TRBJ2-1; D is perhaps TRBD2 (5 bases). The V end lost 7 bases, the J end lost 3 bases, and 8 bases lay between the germline ends. The CDR3 consists of 12 residues. CDR1 is SGDLS and CDR2 is YYNGEE in the germline V gene.

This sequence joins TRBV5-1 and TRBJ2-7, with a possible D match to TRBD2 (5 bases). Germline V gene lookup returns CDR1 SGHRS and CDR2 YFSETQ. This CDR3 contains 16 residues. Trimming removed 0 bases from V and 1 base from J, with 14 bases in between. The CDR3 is CASSLDGLAISYEQYF. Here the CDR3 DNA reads TGCGCCAGCAGCTTGGATGGGCTAGCAATTTCCTACGAGCAGTACTTC.

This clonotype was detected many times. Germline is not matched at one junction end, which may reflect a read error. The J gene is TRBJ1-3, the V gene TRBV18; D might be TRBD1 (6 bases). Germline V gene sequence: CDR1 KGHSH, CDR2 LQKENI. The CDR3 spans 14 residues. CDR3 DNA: TGTGCCAGCTCACGTCGTCAAACAGGGTCAAGAAGTCAATTT. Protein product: CASSRRQTGSRSQF.

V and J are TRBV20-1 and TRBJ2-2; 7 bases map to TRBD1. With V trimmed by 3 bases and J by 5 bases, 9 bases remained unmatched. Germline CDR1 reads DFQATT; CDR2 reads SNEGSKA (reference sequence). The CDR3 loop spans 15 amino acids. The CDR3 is CSARPTGARTGELFF. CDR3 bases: TGCAGTGCTAGGCCCACAGGGGCGCGGACCGGGGAGCTGTTTTTT.

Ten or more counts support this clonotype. The CDR3 loop reads CATSPGTNEKLFF. The CDR3 DNA sequence: TGTGCCACGAGTCCGGGGACTAATGAAAAACTGTTTTTT. J is TRBJ1-4 and V is TRBV24-1; D remains unclear. This CDR3 contains 13 residues. CDR1 KGHDR and CDR2 SFDVKD come from the germline V gene. V shed 10 bases and J shed 2 bases, with 10 bases lying between them.

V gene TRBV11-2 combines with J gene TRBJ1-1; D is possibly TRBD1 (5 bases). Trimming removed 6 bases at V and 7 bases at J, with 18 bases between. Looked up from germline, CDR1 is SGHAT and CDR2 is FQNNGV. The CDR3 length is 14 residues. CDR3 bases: TGTGCCAGCAGTCCCCGGCCGGGGCTCAGTGAAGCTTTCTTT. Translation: CASSPRPGLSEAFF.

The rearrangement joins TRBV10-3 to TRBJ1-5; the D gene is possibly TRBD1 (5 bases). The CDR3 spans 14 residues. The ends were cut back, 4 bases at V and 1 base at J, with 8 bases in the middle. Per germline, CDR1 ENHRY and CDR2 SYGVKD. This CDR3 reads CAISVGDSNQPQHF. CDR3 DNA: TGTGCCATCAGTGTTGGGGACAGCAATCAGCCCCAGCATTTT.

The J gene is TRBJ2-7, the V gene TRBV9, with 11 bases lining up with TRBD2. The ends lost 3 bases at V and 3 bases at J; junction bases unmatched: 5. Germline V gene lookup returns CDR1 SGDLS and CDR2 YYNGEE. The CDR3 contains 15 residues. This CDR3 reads CASSASSGRSYEQYF. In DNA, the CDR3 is TGTGCCAGCAGCGCCTCTAGCGGGAGGAGCTACGAGCAGTACTTC.

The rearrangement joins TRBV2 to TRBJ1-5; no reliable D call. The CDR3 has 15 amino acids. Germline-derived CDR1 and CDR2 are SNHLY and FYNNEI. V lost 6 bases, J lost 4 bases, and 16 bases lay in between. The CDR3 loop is CASRPVLGSNQPQHF. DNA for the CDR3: TGTGCCAGCAGACCCGTTCTGGGGTCTAATCAGCCCCAGCATTTT.

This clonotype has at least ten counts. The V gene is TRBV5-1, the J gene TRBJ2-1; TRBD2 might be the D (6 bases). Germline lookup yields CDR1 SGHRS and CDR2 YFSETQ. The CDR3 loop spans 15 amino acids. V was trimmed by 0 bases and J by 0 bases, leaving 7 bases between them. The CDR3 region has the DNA TGCGCCAGCAGCTTGGGGACTAACTCCTACAATGAGCAGTTCTTC. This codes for CASSLGTNSYNEQFF.

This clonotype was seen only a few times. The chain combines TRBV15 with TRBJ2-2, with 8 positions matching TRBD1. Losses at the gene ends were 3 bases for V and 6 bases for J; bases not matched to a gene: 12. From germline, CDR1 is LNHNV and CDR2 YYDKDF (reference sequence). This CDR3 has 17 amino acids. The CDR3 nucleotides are TGTGCCACCAGCAGGCCCACGACAGGGGTGAATTCCGGGGAGCTGTTTTTT. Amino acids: CATSRPTTGVNSGELFF.

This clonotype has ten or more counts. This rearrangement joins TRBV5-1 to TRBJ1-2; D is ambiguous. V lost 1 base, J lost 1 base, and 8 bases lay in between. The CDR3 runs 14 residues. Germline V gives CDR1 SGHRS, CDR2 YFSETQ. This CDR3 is CASSLTLGNYGYTF. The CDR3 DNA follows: TGCGCCAGCAGCTTGACCTTGGGTAACTATGGCTACACCTTC.

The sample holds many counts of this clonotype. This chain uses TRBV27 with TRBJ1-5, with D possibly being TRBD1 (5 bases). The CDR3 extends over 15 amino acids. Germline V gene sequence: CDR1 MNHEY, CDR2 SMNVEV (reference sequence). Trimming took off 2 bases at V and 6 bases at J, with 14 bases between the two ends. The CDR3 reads CASSLGQGSGQPQHF. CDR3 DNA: TGTGCCAGCAGTTTAGGGCAGGGCAGTGGTCAGCCCCAGCATTTT.

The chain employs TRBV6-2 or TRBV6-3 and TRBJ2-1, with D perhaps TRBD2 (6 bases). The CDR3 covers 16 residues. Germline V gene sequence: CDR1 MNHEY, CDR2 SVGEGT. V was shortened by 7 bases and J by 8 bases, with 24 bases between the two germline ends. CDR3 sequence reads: CASKPTPGVPGHEQFF. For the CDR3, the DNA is TGTGCCAGCAAACCAACGCCGGGAGTGCCGGGGCATGAGCAGTTCTTC.

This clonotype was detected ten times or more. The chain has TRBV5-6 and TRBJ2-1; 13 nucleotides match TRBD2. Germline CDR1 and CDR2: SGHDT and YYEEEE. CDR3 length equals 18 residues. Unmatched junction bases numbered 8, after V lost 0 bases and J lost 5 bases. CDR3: CASSLVVGLAGVDNEQFF. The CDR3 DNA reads TGTGCCAGCAGCTTGGTTGTTGGACTAGCGGGGGTGGACAATGAGCAGTTCTTC.

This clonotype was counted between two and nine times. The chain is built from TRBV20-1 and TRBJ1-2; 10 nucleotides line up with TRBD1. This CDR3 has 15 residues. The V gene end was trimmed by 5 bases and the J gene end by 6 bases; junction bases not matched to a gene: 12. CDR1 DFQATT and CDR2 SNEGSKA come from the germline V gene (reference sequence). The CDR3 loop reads CSARPLRDRGHGYTF. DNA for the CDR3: TGCAGTGCTCGACCGCTTAGGGACAGGGGTCATGGCTACACCTTC.

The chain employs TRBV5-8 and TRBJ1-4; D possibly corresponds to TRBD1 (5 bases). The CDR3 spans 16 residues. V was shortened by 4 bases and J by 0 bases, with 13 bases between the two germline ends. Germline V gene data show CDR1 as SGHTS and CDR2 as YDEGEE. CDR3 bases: TGTGCCAGCAGCCCAGGGACCGGTACAACTAATGAAAAACTGTTTTTT. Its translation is CASSPGTGTTNEKLFF.

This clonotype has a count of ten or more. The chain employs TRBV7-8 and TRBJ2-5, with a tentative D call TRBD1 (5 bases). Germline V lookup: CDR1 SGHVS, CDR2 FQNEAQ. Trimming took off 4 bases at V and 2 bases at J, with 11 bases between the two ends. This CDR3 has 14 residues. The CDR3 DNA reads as TGTGCCAGCAGCTACCAGGGTCAGCAAGAGACCCAGTACTTC. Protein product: CASSYQGQQETQYF.

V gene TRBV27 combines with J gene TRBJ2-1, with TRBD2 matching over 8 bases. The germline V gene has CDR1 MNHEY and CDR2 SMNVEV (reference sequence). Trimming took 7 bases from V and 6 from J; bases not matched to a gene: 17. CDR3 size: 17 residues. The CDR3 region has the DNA TGTGCCAGCACCGGGCCCCTTGGAGCGGGAGTTCCCAATGAGCAGTTCTTC. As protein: CASTGPLGAGVPNEQFF.

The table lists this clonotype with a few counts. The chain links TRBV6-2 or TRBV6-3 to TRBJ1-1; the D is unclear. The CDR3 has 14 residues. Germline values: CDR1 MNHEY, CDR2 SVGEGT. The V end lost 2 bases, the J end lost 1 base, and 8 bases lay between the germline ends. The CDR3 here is CASSYGARNTEAFF. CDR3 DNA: TGTGCCAGCAGTTACGGTGCGAGGAACACTGAAGCTTTCTTT.

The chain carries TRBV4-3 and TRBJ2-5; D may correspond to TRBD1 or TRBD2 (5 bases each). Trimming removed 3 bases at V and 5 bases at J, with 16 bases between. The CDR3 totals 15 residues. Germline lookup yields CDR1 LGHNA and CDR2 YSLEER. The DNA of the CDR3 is TGCGCCAGCAGCCAGAACCGGGACCGGGGTGAGACCCAGTACTTC. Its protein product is CASSQNRDRGETQYF.

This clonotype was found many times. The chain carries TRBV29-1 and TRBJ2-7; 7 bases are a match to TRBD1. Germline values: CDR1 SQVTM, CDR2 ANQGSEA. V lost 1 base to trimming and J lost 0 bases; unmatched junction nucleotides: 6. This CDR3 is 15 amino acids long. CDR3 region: CSVEGARDSSYEQYF. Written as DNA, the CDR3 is TGCAGCGTTGAAGGGGCCCGGGACAGCTCCTACGAGCAGTACTTC.

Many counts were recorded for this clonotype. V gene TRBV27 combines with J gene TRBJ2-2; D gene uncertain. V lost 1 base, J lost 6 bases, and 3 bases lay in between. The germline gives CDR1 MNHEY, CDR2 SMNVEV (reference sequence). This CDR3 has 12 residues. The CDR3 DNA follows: TGTGCCAGCAGTTTATTGGCCGGGGAGCTGTTTTTT. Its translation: CASSLLAGELFF.